This T cell receptor (beta chain) is drawn from a study of blood T cell repertoires in COVID-19 (dated by TCRdb to about 2020). Describing the broader study: Samples covering the acute and convalescent phases of COVID-19 were provided by collaborators in the United States, Italy and Spain. A freely available public database, intended as a resource for researchers studying the immune response to SARS-CoV-2, is where the repertoires were released. Deeply sampled blood TCRbeta repertoires from subjects exposed to, actively infected with, or recovered from COVID-19 were included in the dataset. HLA class I and class II types, where available, came from metadata supplied by the sample provider rather than from assay-based typing. A de-identified subject ID, COVID-19 status, age in years and sex were almost always included in the sample metadata. The samples were drawn from two sources: the first 160 participants of the ongoing ImmuneRACE study, and about 1,300 subjects contributed by 6 global collaborators. The prospective study material was composed of cDNA or gDNA derived from T cells, B-cell-depleted T cells, or PBMCs.

Each collaborating institution followed its own protocols to collect whole blood in K2EDTA tubes. For TCRbeta analysis, collaborator samples were shipped as frozen whole blood, as isolated PBMCs, or as DNA extracted from either sample type. Points the paper makes about the study in general: Clinical and demographic metadata were provided uncurated, with the amount varying by source and participant.

This clone was seen a few times. The specificity of this receptor is unknown. No base-level quality is on record; no much larger clone is a single base apart. Sequences LNHDA (CDR1) and SQIVND (CDR2) are obtained from the germline V gene (reference sequence). V sheds 7 bases and J sheds 12 bases, leaving 15 bases between their ends. Inclusive of the bounding cysteine and phenylalanine, the CDR3 is 11 residues long. Only the CDR3 region is kept as DNA, spanning 33 bases read in frame from base 1. TCRbeta CDR3 regions were amplified from genomic DNA using the immunoSEQ Assay, a bias-controlled multiplex PCR. The paper's processing steps were these. The number of nucleated cells in each sample was estimated by amplification of reference gene primers within the assay. Sequence reads were collapsed and filtered to measure the absolute abundance of every unique TCRbeta CDR3 rearrangement. For each sample, productive Simpson clonality was calculated by taking the square root of Simpson's diversity index across productive rearrangements. TCRdb mirrors the immuneACCESS table, restricted to in-frame sequences. Some clones are absent from its copies; in checked studies, under half trace to an unresolved V gene, and the reason for the others is unknown. V and J calls and clone size are copied from that table; D and trimming were computed from the DNA. The sample table records about 210,000 clones; 80% to 90% of these occur just once. The ten biggest clones cover about 8.9% of the sample.

The TCR was taken from a man over 45 with active or convalescent COVID-19. Sequencing input: peripheral blood. The V and J genes are TRBV19 and TRBJ1-1; the best D guess is TRBD1, with 5 bases matching. Read as DNA, the sequence is TGTGCCAGTATGGGCGGGGCTAAGACTTTCTTT. Translated, this is CASMGGAKTFF.